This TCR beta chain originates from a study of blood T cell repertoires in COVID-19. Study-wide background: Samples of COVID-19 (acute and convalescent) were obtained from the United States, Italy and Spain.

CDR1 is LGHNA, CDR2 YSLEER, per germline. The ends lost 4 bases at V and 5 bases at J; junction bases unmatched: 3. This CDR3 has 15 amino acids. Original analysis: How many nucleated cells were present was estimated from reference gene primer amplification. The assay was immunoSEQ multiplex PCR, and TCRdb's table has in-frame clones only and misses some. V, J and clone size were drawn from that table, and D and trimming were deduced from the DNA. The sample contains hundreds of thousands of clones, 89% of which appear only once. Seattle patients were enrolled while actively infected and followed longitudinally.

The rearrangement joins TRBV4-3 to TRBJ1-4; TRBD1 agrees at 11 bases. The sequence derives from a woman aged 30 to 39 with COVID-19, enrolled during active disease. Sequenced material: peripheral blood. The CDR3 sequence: CASSPGQGGNEKLFF. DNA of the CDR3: TGCGCCAGCAGCCCGGGACAGGGGGGGAATGAAAAACTGTTTTTT.